A selection of T cell receptor beta chains follows, all from one sample in a study of blood T cell repertoires in COVID-19. This table comes from immunoSEQ multiplex PCR, and its TCRdb copy is limited to in-frame clones, with some not included. The table lists 95,000 to 130,000 clones, 90% of them singletons. The sample taken for sequencing was peripheral blood. All receptors come from a human donor with active COVID-19. The donor label of this sample is uncertain. Each CDR3 is given with its conserved first and last residue. Fields, in order: V gene, D gene, J gene, CDR3 DNA, CDR3 protein. A D gene is named only where the DNA matches it firmly.

V: TRBV11-2; D: TRBD2; J: TRBJ2-1; DNA: TGTGCCAGCAGCTTAGGTGGGCTAGCGGGGGGGTGGAATGAGCAGTTCTTC; CDR3: CASSLGGLAGGWNEQFF
V: TRBV27; D: -; J: TRBJ1-6; DNA: TGTGCCAGCAGTCCCTCGGGGGTGAGCTCCTATAATTCACCCCTCCACTTT; CDR3: CASSPSGVSSYNSPLHF
V: TRBV27; D: -; J: TRBJ2-5; DNA: TGTGCCAGCAGTACTAGGATACGAGAGACCCAGTACTTC; CDR3: CASSTRIRETQYF
V: TRBV20-1; D: -; J: TRBJ1-2; DNA: TGCAGTGCTAGTAATCAGGGGATCTATGGCTACACCTTC; CDR3: CSASNQGIYGYTF
V: TRBV6-2/TRBV6-3; D: TRBD2; J: TRBJ2-5; DNA: TGTGCCAGCAGTTCCCCGGGACTAGCGGGGGAAGAGACCCAGTACTTC; CDR3: CASSSPGLAGEETQYF
V: TRBV28; D: TRBD1; J: TRBJ1-2; DNA: TGTGCCAGCAGGGGACAGGGAACCATCTATGGCTACACCTTC; CDR3: CASRGQGTIYGYTF
V: TRBV5-1; D: TRBD1; J: TRBJ1-1; DNA: TGCGCCAGCAGCTTGGCCGGGACAGGAGAAGCTTTCTTT; CDR3: CASSLAGTGEAFF
V: TRBV11-2; D: -; J: TRBJ2-5; DNA: TGTGCCAGCAGCGAGGGGGTCCGAACTCAAGAGACCCAGTACTTC; CDR3: CASSEGVRTQETQYF
V: TRBV7-9; D: -; J: TRBJ1-6; DNA: TGTGCCAGCAGCCAACTCAGGGGTAATTCACCCCTCCACTTT; CDR3: CASSQLRGNSPLHF
V: TRBV24-1; D: TRBD2; J: TRBJ2-1; DNA: TGTGCCACCAGTGATTCCCGAGGGGGACTAGCGGGGACGAGCTCCTACAATGAGCAGTTCTTC; CDR3: CATSDSRGGLAGTSSYNEQFF
V: TRBV5-4; D: -; J: TRBJ2-7; DNA: TGTGCCAGCAGCCTGGACGGGTCCTACGAGCAGTACTTC; CDR3: CASSLDGSYEQYF